Each of the 5 T cell receptor beta chains below was sequenced from the same sample in a study of blood T cell repertoires in COVID-19. The protocol was immunoSEQ multiplex PCR, while the TCRdb copy is restricted to in-frame clones and leaves out a portion. The sample holds some 200,000 clones, more than 65% seen once. Specimen: peripheral blood. All receptors come from a woman in her thirties who had recovered from COVID-19.

The rearrangement uses TRBV14 and TRBJ1-3; D uncertain. There are 13 residues in the CDR3. CDR1 and CDR2 from the germline V gene are SGHDN and FVKESK. V shed 1 base and J shed 7 bases, with 8 bases lying between them. DNA of the CDR3: TGTGCCAGCAGCCAAGGGAGGTGGAACACCATATATTTT. Amino acids: CASSQGRWNTIYF. Based on the CDR3 plus reference TRBV14 and TRBJ1-3, the full variable domain is EAGVTQFPSHSVIEKGQTVTLRCDPISGHDNLYWYRRVMGKEIKFLLHFVKESKQDESGMPNNRFLAERTGGTYSTLKVQPAELEDSGVYFCASSQGRWNTIYFGEGSWLTVV.

This chain links TRBV11-2 with TRBJ1-4; D is unclear. V was pared by 5 bases and J by 5 bases, with 12 bases between. The CDR3 loop spans 14 amino acids. CDR1 and CDR2 from the germline V gene are SGHAT and FQNNGV. The CDR3 reads CASSPDPENEKLFF. For the CDR3, the DNA is TGTGCCAGCAGCCCAGACCCGGAGAATGAAAAACTGTTTTTT.

V usage is TRBV5-4 and J usage is TRBJ2-7, with D perhaps TRBD1 (6 bases). Germline CDR1 reads SGHNT; CDR2 reads YYREEE (reference sequence). Trimming took 4 bases from V and 2 from J, leaving 13 bases between them. This CDR3 has 14 residues. For the CDR3, the DNA is TGTGCCAGCAGCGGGCCGAGACAGGCCTACGAGCAGTACTTC. Translation gives CASSGPRQAYEQYF.

Notes on this clone: The junction shows a germline mismatch at one end, possibly a read error. The chain carries TRBV5-6 and TRBJ2-3; maybe TRBD1 (5 bases). The CDR3 loop spans 14 amino acids. CDR1 SGHDT and CDR2 YYEEEE come from the germline V gene. CDR3 sequence reads: CASSLRRVTHTQYF. CDR3 coding DNA: TGTGCCAGCAGCTTGCGCAGGGTCACACATACGCAGTATTTT.

The J gene is TRBJ2-5, the V gene TRBV11-2; 11 bases map to TRBD2. The germline CDR1 and CDR2 sequences are SGHAT and FQNNGV. The CDR3 totals 15 residues. The V segment lost 8 bases and the J segment 4 bases; nucleotides outside the gene matches: 9. The CDR3, as DNA: TGTGCCAGCCAAGCTAGCGGGAGGCGGGCAGAGACCCAGTACTTC. This codes for CASQASGRRAETQYF.